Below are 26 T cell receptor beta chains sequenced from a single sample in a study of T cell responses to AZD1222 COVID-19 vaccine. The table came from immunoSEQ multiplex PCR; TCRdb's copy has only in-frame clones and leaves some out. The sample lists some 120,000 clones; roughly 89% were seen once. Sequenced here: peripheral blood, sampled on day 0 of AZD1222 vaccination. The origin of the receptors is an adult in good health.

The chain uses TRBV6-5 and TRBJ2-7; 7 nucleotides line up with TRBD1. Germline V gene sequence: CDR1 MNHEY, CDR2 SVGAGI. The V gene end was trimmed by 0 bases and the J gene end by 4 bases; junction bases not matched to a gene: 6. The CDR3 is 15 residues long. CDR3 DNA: TGTGCCAGCAGTTACTCGACAGGGTCCGGGTACGAGCAGTACTTC. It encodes CASSYSTGSGYEQYF.

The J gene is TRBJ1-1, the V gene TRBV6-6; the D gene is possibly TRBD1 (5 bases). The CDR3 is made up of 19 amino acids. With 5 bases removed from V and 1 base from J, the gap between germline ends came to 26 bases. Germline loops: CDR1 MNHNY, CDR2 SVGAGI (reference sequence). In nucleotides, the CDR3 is TGTGCCAGCAGTCCCCCCATGTCAACCTCAGGGTTAACGAACACTGAAGCTTTCTTT. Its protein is CASSPPMSTSGLTNTEAFF.

The CDR3 sequence: CASSWRGSVTGELFF. The CDR3 coding sequence is TGTGCCAGCAGTTGGAGGGGATCTGTCACCGGGGAGCTGTTTTTT. The chain uses TRBV27 and TRBJ2-2, with D perhaps TRBD2 (6 bases). With 4 bases removed from V and 4 bases from J, the gap between germline ends came to 13 bases. CDR1 is MNHEY and CDR2 is SMNVEV in the germline V gene (reference sequence). CDR3 size: 15 residues.

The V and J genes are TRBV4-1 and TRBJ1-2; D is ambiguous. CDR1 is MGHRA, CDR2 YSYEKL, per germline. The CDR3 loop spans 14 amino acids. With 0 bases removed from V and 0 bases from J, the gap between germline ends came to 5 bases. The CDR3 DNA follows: TGCGCCAGCAGCCAAGATACTGCTAACTATGGCTACACCTTC. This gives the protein CASSQDTANYGYTF.

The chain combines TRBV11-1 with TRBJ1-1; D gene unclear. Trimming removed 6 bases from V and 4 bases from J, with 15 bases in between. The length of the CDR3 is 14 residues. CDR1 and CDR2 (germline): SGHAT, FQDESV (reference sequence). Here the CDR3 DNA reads TGTGCCAGCAGTGTAGTTGTAAGGAGCACTGAAGCTTTCTTT. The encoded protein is CASSVVVRSTEAFF.

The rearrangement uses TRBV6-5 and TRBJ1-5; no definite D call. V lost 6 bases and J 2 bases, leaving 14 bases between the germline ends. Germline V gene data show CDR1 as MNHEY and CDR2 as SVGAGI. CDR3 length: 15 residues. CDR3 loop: CASRRIDGGNQPQHF. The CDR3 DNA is TGTGCCAGCAGGCGGATAGACGGCGGCAATCAGCCCCAGCATTTT.

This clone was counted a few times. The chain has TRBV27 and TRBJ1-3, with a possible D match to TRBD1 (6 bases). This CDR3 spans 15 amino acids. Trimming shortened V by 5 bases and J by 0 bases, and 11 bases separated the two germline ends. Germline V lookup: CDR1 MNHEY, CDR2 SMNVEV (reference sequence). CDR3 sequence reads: CASSPDSFSGNTIYF. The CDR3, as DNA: TGTGCCAGCAGTCCGGACAGTTTCTCTGGAAACACCATATATTTT.

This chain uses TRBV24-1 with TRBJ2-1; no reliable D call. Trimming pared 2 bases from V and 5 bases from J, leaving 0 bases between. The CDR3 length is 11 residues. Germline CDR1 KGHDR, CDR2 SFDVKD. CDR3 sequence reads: CATSDYNEQFF. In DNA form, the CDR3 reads TGTGCCACCAGTGATTACAATGAGCAGTTCTTC.

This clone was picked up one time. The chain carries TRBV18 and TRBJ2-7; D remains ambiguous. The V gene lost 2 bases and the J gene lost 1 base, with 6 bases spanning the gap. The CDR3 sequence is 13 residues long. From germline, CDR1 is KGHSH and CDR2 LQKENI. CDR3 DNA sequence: TGTGCCAGCTCACCAGGGCAATCCTACGAGCAGTACTTC. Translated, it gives CASSPGQSYEQYF.

CDR3 residues: CASSVVVGNNEQFF. The CDR3 DNA is TGTGCCAGCAGCGTAGTGGTTGGGAACAATGAGCAGTTCTTC. The rearrangement links TRBV9 to TRBJ2-1; no clear D. This CDR3 region has 14 residues. CDR1 and CDR2 from the germline V gene are SGDLS and YYNGEE. Trimming took 0 bases from V and 5 from J, leaving 9 bases between them.

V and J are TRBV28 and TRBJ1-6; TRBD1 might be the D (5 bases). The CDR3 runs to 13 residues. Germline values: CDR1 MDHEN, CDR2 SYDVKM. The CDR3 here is CGYRAGYNSPLHF. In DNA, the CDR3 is TGTGGCTACCGGGCAGGGTATAATTCACCCCTCCACTTT.

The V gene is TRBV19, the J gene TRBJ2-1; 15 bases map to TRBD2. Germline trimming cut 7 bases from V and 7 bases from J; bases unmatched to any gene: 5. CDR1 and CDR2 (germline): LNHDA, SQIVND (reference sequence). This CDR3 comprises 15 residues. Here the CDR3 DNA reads TGTGCCAGTACCGAAGGGACTAGCGGGAGGAATGAGCAGTTCTTC. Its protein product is CASTEGTSGRNEQFF.

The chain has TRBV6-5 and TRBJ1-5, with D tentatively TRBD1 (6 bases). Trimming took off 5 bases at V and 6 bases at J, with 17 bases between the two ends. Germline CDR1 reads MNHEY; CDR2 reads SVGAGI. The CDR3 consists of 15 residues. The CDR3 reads CASSKTGPAGQPQHF. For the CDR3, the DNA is TGTGCCAGCAGTAAAACAGGGCCGGCGGGTCAGCCCCAGCATTTT.

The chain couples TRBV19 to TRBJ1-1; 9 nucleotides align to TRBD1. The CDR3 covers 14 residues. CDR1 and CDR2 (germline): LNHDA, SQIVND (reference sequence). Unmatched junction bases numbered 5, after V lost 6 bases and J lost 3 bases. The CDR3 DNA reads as TGTGCCAGTAGCCGGACAGGGGCGTACACTGAAGCTTTCTTT. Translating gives CASSRTGAYTEAFF. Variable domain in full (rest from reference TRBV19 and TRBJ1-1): DGGITQSPKYLFRKEGQNVTLSCEQNLNHDAMYWYRQDPGQGLRLIYYSQIVNDFQKGDIAEGYSVSREKKESFPLTVTSAQKNPTAFYLCASSRTGAYTEAFFGQGTRLTVV.

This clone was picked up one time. CDR3 region: CASSPGEGSTDTQYF. The CDR3, as DNA: TGTGCCAGCTCACCCGGGGAGGGGAGCACAGATACGCAGTATTTT. This sequence joins TRBV18 and TRBJ2-3; 7 bases agree with TRBD2. V was pared by 3 bases and J by 0 bases, with 3 bases of the junction left unmatched. The CDR3 loop spans 15 amino acids. Germline V gene lookup returns CDR1 KGHSH and CDR2 LQKENI.

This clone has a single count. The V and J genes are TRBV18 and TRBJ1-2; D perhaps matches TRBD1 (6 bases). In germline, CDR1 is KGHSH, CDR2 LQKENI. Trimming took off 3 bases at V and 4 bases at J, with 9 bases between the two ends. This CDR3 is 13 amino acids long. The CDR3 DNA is TGTGCCAGCTCACCCGACAGGACCTATGGCTACACCTTC. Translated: CASSPDRTYGYTF.

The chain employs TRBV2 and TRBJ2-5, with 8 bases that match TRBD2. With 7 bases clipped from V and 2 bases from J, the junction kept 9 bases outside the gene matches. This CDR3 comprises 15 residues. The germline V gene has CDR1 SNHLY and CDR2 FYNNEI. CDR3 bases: TGTGCCAGCATGGATGGGCGGGGGGATCAAGAGACCCAGTACTTC. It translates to CASMDGRGDQETQYF.

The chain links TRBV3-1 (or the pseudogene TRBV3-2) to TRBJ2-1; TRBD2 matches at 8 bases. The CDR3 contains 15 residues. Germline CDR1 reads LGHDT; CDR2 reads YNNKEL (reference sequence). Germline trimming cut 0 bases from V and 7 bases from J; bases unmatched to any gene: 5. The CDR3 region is CASSQDGRVGNEQFF. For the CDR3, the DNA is TGTGCCAGCAGCCAAGACGGGAGGGTAGGGAATGAGCAGTTCTTC.

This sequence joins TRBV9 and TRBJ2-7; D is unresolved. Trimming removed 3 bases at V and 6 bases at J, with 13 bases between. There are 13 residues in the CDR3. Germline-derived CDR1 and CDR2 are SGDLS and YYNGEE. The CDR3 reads CASSDAPVGEQYF. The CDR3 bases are TGTGCCAGCAGCGACGCCCCAGTGGGCGAGCAGTACTTC.

The CDR3 sequence is CASSDMRGATDTQYF. For the CDR3, the DNA is TGTGCCAGCAGTGATATGCGGGGGGCCACAGATACGCAGTATTTT. The chain links TRBV2 to TRBJ2-3, with 8 nucleotides matching TRBD2. Germline CDR1 reads SNHLY; CDR2 reads FYNNEI. Trimming at V came to 3 bases and at J to 2 bases, leaving 4 bases not matched to a gene. This CDR3 has 15 residues.

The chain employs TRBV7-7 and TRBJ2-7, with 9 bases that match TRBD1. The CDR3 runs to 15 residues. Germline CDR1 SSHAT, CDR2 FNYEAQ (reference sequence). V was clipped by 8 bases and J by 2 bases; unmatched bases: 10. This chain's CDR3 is CASPLAGQGPYEQYF. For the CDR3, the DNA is TGTGCCAGCCCCCTGGCTGGACAGGGGCCCTACGAGCAGTACTTC.

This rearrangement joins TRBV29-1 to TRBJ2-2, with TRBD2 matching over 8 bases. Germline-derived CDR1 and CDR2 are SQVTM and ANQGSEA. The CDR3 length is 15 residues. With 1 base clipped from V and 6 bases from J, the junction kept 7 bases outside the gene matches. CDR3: CSVEARGGSAGELFF. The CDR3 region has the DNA TGCAGCGTTGAAGCCCGGGGGGGCTCGGCCGGGGAGCTGTTTTTT.

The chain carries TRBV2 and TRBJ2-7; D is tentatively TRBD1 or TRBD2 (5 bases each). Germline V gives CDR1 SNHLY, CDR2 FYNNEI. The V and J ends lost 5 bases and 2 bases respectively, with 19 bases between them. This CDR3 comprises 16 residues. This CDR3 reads CASSQLLKRGTYEQYF. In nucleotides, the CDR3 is TGTGCCAGCAGTCAACTGCTAAAGAGGGGAACCTACGAGCAGTACTTC.

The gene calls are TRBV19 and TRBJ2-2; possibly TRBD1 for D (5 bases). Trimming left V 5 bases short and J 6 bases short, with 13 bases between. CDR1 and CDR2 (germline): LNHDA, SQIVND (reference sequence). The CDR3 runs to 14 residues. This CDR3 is CASSETLGPGELFF. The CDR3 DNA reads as TGTGCCAGTAGTGAAACACTGGGGCCCGGGGAGCTGTTTTTT.

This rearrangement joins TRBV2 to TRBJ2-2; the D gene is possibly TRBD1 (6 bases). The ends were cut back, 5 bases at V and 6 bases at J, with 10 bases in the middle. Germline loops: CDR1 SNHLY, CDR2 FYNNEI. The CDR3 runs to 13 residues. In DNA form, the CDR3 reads TGTGCCAGCAGTACACAGGGTTCCGGGGAGCTGTTTTTT. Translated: CASSTQGSGELFF.

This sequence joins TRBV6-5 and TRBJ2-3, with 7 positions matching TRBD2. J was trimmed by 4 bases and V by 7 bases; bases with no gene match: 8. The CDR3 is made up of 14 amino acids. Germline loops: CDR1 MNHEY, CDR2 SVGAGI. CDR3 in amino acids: CASTGGSGADTQYF. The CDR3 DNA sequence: TGTGCCAGCACAGGCGGGAGTGGCGCAGATACGCAGTATTTT.